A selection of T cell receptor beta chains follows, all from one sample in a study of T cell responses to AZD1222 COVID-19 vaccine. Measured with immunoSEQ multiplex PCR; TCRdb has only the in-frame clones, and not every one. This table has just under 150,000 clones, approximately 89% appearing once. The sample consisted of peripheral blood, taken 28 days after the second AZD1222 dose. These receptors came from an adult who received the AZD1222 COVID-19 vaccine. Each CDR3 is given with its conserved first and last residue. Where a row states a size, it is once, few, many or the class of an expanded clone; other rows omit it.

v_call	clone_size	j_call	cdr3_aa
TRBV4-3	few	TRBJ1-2	CASSPTQGSFGGYTF
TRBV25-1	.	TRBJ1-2	CASSASGTGVGYTF
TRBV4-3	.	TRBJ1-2	CASSQDGGPYGYTF
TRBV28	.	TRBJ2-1	CASSFSWGVEQFF
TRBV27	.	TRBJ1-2	CATHGAYGYTF
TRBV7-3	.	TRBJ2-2	CASSERQDTGELFF
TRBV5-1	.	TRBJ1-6	CASRGDRENSPLHF
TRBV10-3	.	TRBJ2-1	CAISESLILAGSSYNEQFF
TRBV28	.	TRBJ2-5	CASRPLANQETQYF
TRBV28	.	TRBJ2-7	CASSLSQPPNTYEQYF
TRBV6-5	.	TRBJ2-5	CASSYSWGETQYF
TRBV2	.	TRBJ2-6	CASSKDRATNVLTF
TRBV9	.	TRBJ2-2	CASSPFTTGGGELFF
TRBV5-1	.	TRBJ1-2	CASSLPSGRSYGYTF
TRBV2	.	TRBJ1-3	CASSDGSGNTIYF
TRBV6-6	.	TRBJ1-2	CASSRALSTGGVGYGYTF
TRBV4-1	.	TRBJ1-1	CASSPSPGMGWDDPNTEAFF
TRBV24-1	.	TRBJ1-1	CATSDSMNTEAFF
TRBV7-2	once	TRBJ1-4	CASSSDGEKLFF
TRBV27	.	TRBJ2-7	CASSLAGPREQYF